This T cell receptor beta chain is drawn from a study of early T cells in non-severe SARS-CoV-2 infection. cDNA molecules, individually, were tagged with unique molecular identifiers. Each CDR3 protein is one row after TCRdb ran MiXCR on the 5' RACE reads. The sample lists about 100,000 distinct CDR3 sequences, around 13% occurring once. Study conclusions and caveats: Reliance on VDJdb matching favored anti-spike CD8 responses; private and CD4 specificities were missed.

Trimming removed 5 bases from V and 3 bases from J, with 12 bases in between. CDR3 size: 14 residues. CDR1 SGHTA and CDR2 FQGNSA come from the germline V gene. This clonotype was found many times. Its antigen is undetermined. The sample consisted of whole blood. The sequence was collected from an adult who was a healthcare worker with PCR-confirmed SARS-CoV-2 infection or an uninfected control (not recorded which). This chain joins TRBV7-2 and TRBJ2-3; weak D call: TRBD2 (5 bases). The CDR3 here is CASSPRGRTDTQYF. CDR3 nucleotide sequence: TGTGCCAGCAGCCCTCGGGGTAGAACAGATACGCAGTATTTT.